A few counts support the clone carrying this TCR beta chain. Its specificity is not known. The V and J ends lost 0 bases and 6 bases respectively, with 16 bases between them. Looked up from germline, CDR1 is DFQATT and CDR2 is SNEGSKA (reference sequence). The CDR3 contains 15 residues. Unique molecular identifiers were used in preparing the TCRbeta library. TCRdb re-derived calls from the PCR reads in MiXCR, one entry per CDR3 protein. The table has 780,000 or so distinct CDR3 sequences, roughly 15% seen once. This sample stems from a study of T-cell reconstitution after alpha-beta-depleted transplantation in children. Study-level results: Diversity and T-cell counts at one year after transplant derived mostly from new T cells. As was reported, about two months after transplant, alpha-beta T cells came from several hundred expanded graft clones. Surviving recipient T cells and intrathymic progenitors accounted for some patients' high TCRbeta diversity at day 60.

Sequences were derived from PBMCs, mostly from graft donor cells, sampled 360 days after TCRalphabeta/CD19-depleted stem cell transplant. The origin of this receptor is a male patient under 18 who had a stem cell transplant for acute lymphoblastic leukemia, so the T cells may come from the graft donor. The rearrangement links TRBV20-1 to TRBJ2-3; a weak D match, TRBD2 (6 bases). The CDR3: CSARDQETRSDTQYF. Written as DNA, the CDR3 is TGCAGTGCTAGAGATCAGGAGACTAGGTCGGATACGCAGTATTTT.